A selection of T cell receptor beta chains follows, all from one sample in a study of Graves' ophthalmopathy and Graves' hyperthyroidism. TCRdb itself ran the multiplex PCR reads through MiXCR, one entry per CDR3 protein. The table shows 300,000 to 400,000 distinct CDR3 sequences, with roughly 17% occurring only once. The sample taken for sequencing was peripheral blood. The receptor set was obtained from an adult woman with stable Graves' hyperthyroidism. CDR3s include the opening cysteine and the closing phenylalanine or tryptophan. D genes are given only for firm matches. Only some rows state a clone size, as once, few, many or a class for expanded clones.

v_call: TRBV28
d_call: NA
j_call: TRBJ2-5
clone_size: NA
cdr3_aa: CASSPWTVRTRQETQYF
cdr3_nt: TGTGCCAGCAGTCCTTGGACGGTCAGGACGCGGCAAGAGACCCAGTACTTC

v_call: TRBV6-5
d_call: NA
j_call: TRBJ1-2
clone_size: many
cdr3_aa: CASNLDEDYGYTF
cdr3_nt: TGTGCCAGCAATTTAGATGAAGACTATGGCTACACCTTC

v_call: TRBV4-2
d_call: TRBD1
j_call: TRBJ2-5
clone_size: NA
cdr3_aa: CASSQPGQGEETQYF
cdr3_nt: TGTGCCAGCAGCCAACCGGGACAGGGGGAGGAGACCCAGTACTTC

v_call: TRBV12-5
d_call: NA
j_call: TRBJ2-7
clone_size: many
cdr3_aa: CASGLYEQYF
cdr3_nt: TGTGCTAGCGGTCTATACGAGCAGTACTTC

v_call: TRBV12-3/TRBV12-4
d_call: NA
j_call: TRBJ2-5
clone_size: many
cdr3_aa: CASSFPGKETQYF
cdr3_nt: TGTGCCAGCAGTTTTCCCGGGAAAGAGACCCAGTACTTC

v_call: TRBV12-3/TRBV12-4
d_call: NA
j_call: TRBJ1-2
clone_size: many
cdr3_aa: CASRNRAHGYTF
cdr3_nt: TGTGCCAGCCGGAACAGGGCTCATGGCTACACCTTC

v_call: TRBV12-3/TRBV12-4
d_call: TRBD1
j_call: TRBJ1-2
clone_size: many
cdr3_aa: CASSFDRGYGYTF
cdr3_nt: TGTGCCAGCAGCTTTGACAGGGGCTATGGCTACACCTTC

v_call: TRBV28
d_call: TRBD1
j_call: TRBJ1-2
clone_size: many
cdr3_aa: CASSSGQSFYGYTF
cdr3_nt: TGTGCCAGCAGTTCGGGACAGTCGTTCTATGGCTACACCTTC

v_call: TRBV7-2
d_call: TRBD1
j_call: TRBJ2-5
clone_size: many
cdr3_aa: CASSLEAGGQETQYF
cdr3_nt: TGTGCCAGCAGCCTAGAGGCAGGGGGCCAAGAGACCCAGTACTTC

v_call: TRBV7-9
d_call: NA
j_call: TRBJ1-6
clone_size: many
cdr3_aa: CASSSDTGLSSPLHF
cdr3_nt: TGTGCCAGCAGCTCTGATACAGGGTTGAGTTCACCCCTCCACTTT

v_call: TRBV10-3
d_call: NA
j_call: TRBJ1-5
clone_size: many
cdr3_aa: CATKTREGPQPQHF
cdr3_nt: TGTGCCACCAAGACCAGAGAGGGACCGCAGCCCCAGCATTTT

v_call: TRBV6-2/TRBV6-3
d_call: NA
j_call: TRBJ1-1
clone_size: many
cdr3_aa: CASSPFQGTEAFF
cdr3_nt: TGTGCCAGCAGTCCCTTCCAGGGCACTGAAGCTTTCTTT

v_call: TRBV30
d_call: NA
j_call: TRBJ1-1
clone_size: many
cdr3_aa: CACTVGLLEAFF
cdr3_nt: TGTGCCTGTACGGTGGGGCTCCTTGAAGCTTTCTTT

v_call: TRBV7-8
d_call: TRBD1
j_call: TRBJ2-5
clone_size: NA
cdr3_aa: CASSVDRGGETQYF
cdr3_nt: TGTGCCAGCAGCGTCGACAGGGGAGGAGAGACCCAGTACTTC

v_call: TRBV7-2
d_call: TRBD2
j_call: TRBJ2-7
clone_size: NA
cdr3_aa: CASSSTAGGYEQYF
cdr3_nt: TGTGCCAGCAGCTCTACAGCGGGAGGCTACGAGCAGTACTTC

v_call: TRBV7-6
d_call: NA
j_call: TRBJ1-2
clone_size: many
cdr3_aa: CASSPRGANYGYTF
cdr3_nt: TGTGCCAGCAGCCCTCGGGGGGCTAACTATGGCTACACCTTC

v_call: TRBV5-1
d_call: TRBD1
j_call: TRBJ2-7
clone_size: once
cdr3_aa: CASSLGKGAESNEQYF
cdr3_nt: TGCGCCAGCAGCTTGGGTAAGGGGGCCGAGAGCAACGAGCAGTACTTC

v_call: TRBV9
d_call: NA
j_call: TRBJ2-5
clone_size: few
cdr3_aa: CASSVEPLEETQYF
cdr3_nt: TGTGCCAGCAGCGTAGAGCCTCTTGAAGAGACCCAGTACTTC

v_call: TRBV6-5
d_call: TRBD1
j_call: TRBJ1-5
clone_size: many
cdr3_aa: CASSATGLNQPQHF
cdr3_nt: TGTGCCAGCAGCGCGACAGGGTTGAATCAGCCCCAGCATTTT

v_call: TRBV5-1
d_call: TRBD1
j_call: TRBJ2-7
clone_size: many
cdr3_aa: CASSPPGTGVREQYF
cdr3_nt: TGCGCCAGCAGCCCCCCGGGGACAGGGGTGAGAGAGCAGTACTTC

v_call: TRBV6-1
d_call: NA
j_call: TRBJ1-5
clone_size: NA
cdr3_aa: CASSGGGLQPQHF
cdr3_nt: TGTGCCAGCAGTGGGGGGGGGCTGCAGCCCCAGCATTTT

v_call: TRBV12-3/TRBV12-4
d_call: TRBD2
j_call: TRBJ2-7
clone_size: many
cdr3_aa: CASSSPGTSVDEQYF
cdr3_nt: TGTGCCAGCAGTTCCCCCGGGACTAGCGTCGACGAGCAGTACTTC

v_call: TRBV10-3
d_call: NA
j_call: TRBJ1-5
clone_size: many
cdr3_aa: CAISESWTYSNQPQHF
cdr3_nt: TGTGCCATCAGTGAGTCTTGGACATATAGCAATCAGCCCCAGCATTTT

v_call: TRBV6-5
d_call: TRBD1
j_call: TRBJ2-4
clone_size: NA
cdr3_aa: CASSFGTALAKNIQYF
cdr3_nt: TGTGCCAGCAGTTTCGGGACAGCACTAGCCAAAAACATTCAGTACTTC

v_call: TRBV7-2
d_call: NA
j_call: TRBJ1-3
clone_size: many
cdr3_aa: CASSPGAGPSGNTIYF
cdr3_nt: TGTGCCAGCAGTCCCGGGGCAGGGCCATCTGGAAACACCATATATTTT

v_call: TRBV19
d_call: NA
j_call: TRBJ2-1
clone_size: NA
cdr3_aa: CASARDPAYNEQFF
cdr3_nt: TGTGCCAGCGCGAGGGACCCTGCCTACAATGAGCAGTTCTTC

v_call: TRBV6-1
d_call: TRBD2
j_call: TRBJ2-7
clone_size: many
cdr3_aa: CASSELSGLADF
cdr3_nt: TGTGCCAGCAGTGAATTATCGGGACTAGCGGACTTC

v_call: TRBV20-1
d_call: NA
j_call: TRBJ1-6
clone_size: NA
cdr3_aa: CSARDLTGPYNSPLHF
cdr3_nt: TGCAGTGCTAGAGATCTAACAGGGCCCTATAATTCACCCCTCCACTTT

v_call: TRBV4-1
d_call: TRBD2
j_call: TRBJ2-2
clone_size: few
cdr3_aa: CASSHLLLAGDTGELFF
cdr3_nt: TGCGCCAGCAGCCATTTGTTACTAGCGGGAGACACCGGGGAGCTGTTTTTT

v_call: TRBV6-1
d_call: TRBD2
j_call: TRBJ2-7
clone_size: many
cdr3_aa: CASSPIWTSGSYEQYF
cdr3_nt: TGTGCCAGCAGTCCAATATGGACTAGCGGGAGTTACGAGCAGTACTTC

v_call: TRBV6-5
d_call: TRBD1
j_call: TRBJ1-2
clone_size: many
cdr3_aa: CASIDHDRGGGYTF
cdr3_nt: TGTGCCAGCATCGACCACGACAGGGGGGGCGGCTACACCTTC

v_call: TRBV12-3/TRBV12-4
d_call: NA
j_call: TRBJ1-2
clone_size: many
cdr3_aa: CASSLGTLPPDGYTF
cdr3_nt: TGTGCCAGCAGTTTAGGGACACTTCCTCCTGATGGCTACACCTTC

v_call: TRBV13
d_call: NA
j_call: TRBJ1-6
clone_size: many
cdr3_aa: CASSSRVGQIGGQSPLHF
cdr3_nt: TGTGCCAGCAGCTCGCGGGTCGGACAGATCGGAGGTCAATCACCCCTCCACTTT

v_call: TRBV4-2
d_call: TRBD2
j_call: TRBJ2-2
clone_size: NA
cdr3_aa: CASSQEAGEPGELFF
cdr3_nt: TGTGCCAGCAGCCAAGAAGCGGGGGAGCCCGGGGAGCTGTTTTTT

v_call: TRBV10-3
d_call: TRBD2
j_call: TRBJ2-7
clone_size: NA
cdr3_aa: CAISGRGTSGTTYEQYF
cdr3_nt: TGTGCCATCAGTGGTCGGGGGACTAGCGGGACTACCTACGAGCAGTACTTC

v_call: TRBV28
d_call: NA
j_call: TRBJ1-6
clone_size: many
cdr3_aa: CASSFSPSPLHF
cdr3_nt: TGTGCCAGCAGTTTTAGTCCTTCACCCCTCCACTTT

v_call: TRBV29-1
d_call: NA
j_call: TRBJ1-1
clone_size: many
cdr3_aa: CSVQELANTEAFF
cdr3_nt: TGCAGCGTCCAAGAATTGGCGAACACTGAAGCTTTCTTT

v_call: TRBV7-2
d_call: NA
j_call: TRBJ2-7
clone_size: many
cdr3_aa: CASSPIQGGGYEQYF
cdr3_nt: TGTGCCAGCAGCCCGATTCAGGGAGGAGGCTACGAGCAGTACTTC

v_call: TRBV9
d_call: NA
j_call: TRBJ1-2
clone_size: many
cdr3_aa: CASSVGLNYGYTF
cdr3_nt: TGTGCCAGCAGCGTGGGACTTAACTATGGCTACACCTTC

v_call: TRBV7-8
d_call: NA
j_call: TRBJ1-3
clone_size: many
cdr3_aa: CASSFGDLAGNTIYF
cdr3_nt: TGTGCCAGCAGCTTTGGGGACTTAGCGGGAAACACCATATATTTT

v_call: TRBV6-4
d_call: TRBD1
j_call: TRBJ1-5
clone_size: NA
cdr3_aa: CASSASNRGSNQPQHF
cdr3_nt: TGTGCCAGCAGTGCCTCTAACAGGGGTAGCAATCAGCCCCAGCATTTT

v_call: TRBV6-1
d_call: NA
j_call: TRBJ2-6
clone_size: NA
cdr3_aa: CASSGGASGANVLTF
cdr3_nt: TGTGCCAGCAGTGGGGGGGCCTCTGGGGCCAACGTCCTGACTTTC